These T cell receptor beta chains were read from a single sample in a study of regulatory T cells in long-lasting Graves disease. TCRdb ran MiXCR on the multiplex PCR reads and lists one entry per CDR3 protein. The sample holds 400,000 to 650,000 distinct CDR3 sequences, about 16% seen once. The sample was also reused in another study, on T cells in Graves' hyperthyroidism and ophthalmopathy.

Sequencing used peripheral blood mononuclear cells (PBMCs), obtained at new diagnosis, from a patient treated with antithyroid drugs. The receptors come from a middle-aged woman with Graves disease. Both conserved end residues are part of each CDR3. The order of the fields is clone size, D gene, J gene, V gene, CDR3 protein, CDR3 DNA. D genes are given only for firm matches. For some rows the clone size is stated as once, few or many, or as a class when expanded; others skip it.

>.|.|TRBJ2-5|TRBV10-3
CAISPSVGPQETQYF
TGTGCCATCAGTCCGTCGGTTGGGCCTCAAGAGACCCAGTACTTC
>few|.|TRBJ1-1|TRBV29-1
CSALENTEAFF
TGCAGCGCCTTAGAGAACACTGAAGCTTTCTTT
>few|TRBD2|TRBJ2-1|TRBV3-1
CASTPTGGRREQFF
TGTGCCAGCACCCCGACGGGGGGGCGGCGTGAGCAGTTCTTC
>many|.|TRBJ2-1|TRBV11-3
CASSLELRVGPYNEQFF
TGTGCCAGCAGCTTAGAGCTAAGAGTGGGGCCCTACAATGAGCAGTTCTTC
>few|TRBD1|TRBJ2-1|TRBV19
CASCLQGAGYNEQFF
TGTGCCAGTTGCCTTCAGGGGGCGGGATACAATGAGCAGTTCTTC
>few|TRBD2|TRBJ2-3|TRBV4-1
CASSQRSERGATDTQYF
TGCGCCAGCAGCCAACGGTCCGAGCGGGGGGCAACAGATACGCAGTATTTT
>.|.|TRBJ1-1|TRBV19
CASSAVGALNTEAFF
TGTGCCAGTAGTGCCGTTGGGGCCCTGAACACTGAAGCTTTCTTT
>many|.|TRBJ1-1|TRBV7-9
CASSAWYAEGTEAFF
TGTGCCAGCAGTGCTTGGTACGCCGAGGGCACTGAAGCTTTCTTT
>few|.|TRBJ2-3|TRBV7-9
CASSPRGIRTDTQYF
TGTGCCAGCAGCCCGAGGGGGATCCGCACAGATACGCAGTATTTT
>few|TRBD2|TRBJ2-1|TRBV7-9
CASSSSGGTYNEQFF
TGTGCCAGCAGCTCTAGCGGGGGGACTTACAATGAGCAGTTCTTC
>.|.|TRBJ1-3|TRBV12-3/TRBV12-4
CASSYGGRTPSGNTIYF
TGTGCCAGCAGTTACGGAGGCAGAACACCCTCTGGAAACACCATATATTTT
>many|.|TRBJ1-1|TRBV7-8
CASSHPRVGNTEAFF
TGTGCCAGCAGCCACCCCAGGGTAGGGAACACTGAAGCTTTCTTT
>many|TRBD2|TRBJ2-5|TRBV2
CASSYLAEETQYF
TGTGCCAGCAGCTACCTAGCGGAAGAGACCCAGTACTTC
>.|.|TRBJ2-4|TRBV6-2/TRBV6-3
CASSYGQTYLREQYF
TGTGCCAGCAGTTACGGTCAGACCTACCTACGGGAGCAGTACTTC
>few|.|TRBJ2-3|TRBV10-3
CAISESITETDTQYF
TGTGCCATCAGTGAGTCGATAACTGAAACAGATACGCAGTATTTT
>few|.|TRBJ1-5|TRBV28
CASTQLKSNQPQHF
TGTGCCAGCACCCAACTGAAGAGCAATCAGCCCCAGCATTTT
>many|.|TRBJ2-5|TRBV7-2
CASSFMVGHQETQYF
TGTGCCAGCAGCTTCATGGTGGGCCACCAAGAGACCCAGTACTTC
>few|.|TRBJ1-4|TRBV12-3/TRBV12-4
CASSPLGSGTSEKLFF
TGTGCCAGCAGTCCCCTGGGTAGTGGCACCAGTGAAAAACTGTTTTTT
>.|TRBD2|TRBJ2-7|TRBV7-9
CASSLAPAGKPNEQYF
TGTGCCAGCAGCTTAGCGCCAGCGGGGAAACCCAACGAGCAGTACTTC
>few|TRBD2|TRBJ2-7|TRBV19
CASQRGTSGSSYEQYF
TGTGCCAGCCAGAGGGGGACTAGCGGGAGTTCCTACGAGCAGTACTTC
>few|TRBD2|TRBJ2-1|TRBV7-8
CASSSSTSGGALYNEQFF
TGTGCCAGCAGCTCCTCGACTAGCGGGGGGGCTTTGTACAATGAGCAGTTCTTC
>once|.|TRBJ2-5|TRBV6-2/TRBV6-3
CASTKSGLQETQYF
TGTGCCAGCACAAAATCAGGGCTCCAAGAGACCCAGTACTTC
>.|.|TRBJ1-2|TRBV29-1
CSVVQGKSYGYTF
TGCAGCGTTGTACAGGGAAAAAGCTATGGCTACACCTTC
>many|TRBD2|TRBJ2-3|TRBV30
CAWSVRLAGGTDTQYF
TGTGCCTGGAGTGTACGACTAGCGGGGGGCACAGATACGCAGTATTTT
>few|.|TRBJ2-3|TRBV12-3/TRBV12-4
CASSLSGQMNTDTQYF
TGTGCCAGCAGTTTGTCCGGACAGATGAATACAGATACGCAGTATTTT
>.|.|TRBJ2-7|TRBV7-2
CASSLSGSGLYEQYF
TGTGCCAGCAGCTTATCTGGTAGCGGTCTGTACGAGCAGTACTTC
>many|.|TRBJ1-5|TRBV28
CASSPPRVNMGQPQHF
TGTGCCAGCAGTCCCCCCCGGGTTAACATGGGGCAGCCCCAGCATTTT
>.|TRBD1|TRBJ2-7|TRBV4-1
CASSPTQGAVYEQYF
TGCGCCAGCAGCCCAACACAGGGGGCTGTATACGAGCAGTACTTC
>many|.|TRBJ1-2|TRBV7-9
CASSLASNGYTF
TGTGCCAGCAGCTTAGCTAGCAATGGCTACACCTTC
>many|TRBD1|TRBJ2-3|TRBV2
CASTTLGQGVMRGSTDTQYF
TGTGCCAGCACGACGTTGGGACAGGGGGTAATGAGGGGGAGCACAGATACGCAGTATTTT
>.|TRBD1|TRBJ1-2|TRBV12-3/TRBV12-4
CASSSRGQGRGGYTF
TGTGCCAGCAGTTCCAGGGGACAGGGCCGGGGTGGCTACACCTTC
>.|TRBD2|TRBJ2-5|TRBV4-1
CASSHPPRGRETQYF
TGCGCCAGCAGCCATCCTCCGCGGGGGAGGGAGACCCAGTACTTC
>many|TRBD2|TRBJ2-2|TRBV2
CASSPGNSGLNTGELFF
TGTGCCAGCAGCCCCGGGAATAGCGGGCTCAACACCGGGGAGCTGTTTTTT
>.|.|TRBJ2-2|TRBV24-1
CATRTGSTGELFF
TGTGCCACCCGCACAGGGAGCACCGGGGAGCTGTTTTTT
>many|.|TRBJ1-1|TRBV28
CASSFSRLNTEAFF
TGTGCCAGCAGTTTTAGCAGATTGAACACTGAAGCTTTCTTT
>many|.|TRBJ1-2|TRBV12-3/TRBV12-4
CASSSRVSGGYTF
TGTGCCAGCAGTTCGCGGGTCTCAGGGGGCTACACCTTC
>.|.|TRBJ2-1|TRBV7-9
CASSLAVGGTNEQFF
TGTGCCAGCAGCTTAGCCGTCGGGGGCACTAATGAGCAGTTCTTC